This paragraph reports one T cell receptor beta chain. The antigen this receptor binds is unknown. The record has no base qualities; no much larger clone is one base away. This specimen comes from a study of blood T cell repertoires in COVID-19 (dated by TCRdb to 2018 to 2020). About the investigation overall: The collaborator samples originated in the United States, Italy and Spain and spanned the acute and convalescent phases of COVID-19. Where available, HLA class I and class II types were obtained from metadata supplied by the sample provider rather than from assay-based typing. The repertoires were made available in a free public database intended to serve as a resource for research on the immune response to SARS-CoV-2. Subjects who had been exposed to COVID-19, were actively infected with it, or had recovered from it provided the deeply sampled blood TCRbeta repertoires that made up the dataset. The material from the prospective study consisted of cDNA or gDNA derived from T cells, B-cell-depleted T cells, or PBMCs. A de-identified subject ID, COVID-19 status, age in years and sex were almost always included in the sample metadata. The samples were drawn from two sources: the first 160 participants of the ongoing ImmuneRACE study, and over 950 subjects contributed by 6 global collaborators. What the work shows at the level of the full study, not this receptor alone: The quantity of clinical and demographic metadata differed by source and by participant and was supplied without curation.

TCRbeta CDR3 regions were amplified from genomic DNA using the immunoSEQ Assay, a bias-controlled multiplex PCR. In the original analysis: The number of nucleated cells in each sample was estimated by amplification of reference gene primers within the assay. Sequence reads were collapsed and filtered to measure the absolute abundance of every unique TCRbeta CDR3 rearrangement. For each sample, productive Simpson clonality was calculated as the square root of Simpson's diversity index over productive rearrangements. The immuneACCESS repertoire file appears here via TCRdb, limited to in-frame rearrangements. These files lack a portion of the clones; in checked studies, under half of the deficit traces to unresolved V genes, and the cause of the others is not known. Clonal size and the V and J genes are those of that table, whereas D and trimming came from the DNA. The sample includes approximately 500,000 clones, with 80% to 90% observed a single time. Roughly 3.2% of the sample rests with the top ten.

V is trimmed back by 6 bases and J by 0 bases, and the junction contains 11 bases that no gene match accounts for. Taken from the germline V gene, the CDR1 and CDR2 loops are ENHRY and SYGVKD. From the cysteine up to the phenylalanine, the CDR3 has a length of 17 residues. Only the CDR3 DNA stays, 51 bases, in frame from base 1. Whole blood was collected in K2EDTA tubes by collaborating institutions according to the institutions' own protocols. For TCRbeta analysis, collaborators shipped samples in one of three forms: frozen whole blood, isolated PBMCs, or DNA extracted from either of those sample types.

Specimen: peripheral blood. The receptor was derived from a human donor in a cohort sampled during active COVID-19. The V and J genes are TRBV10-3 and TRBJ1-2; the central 9 bases match TRBD1. The CDR3 region: CAISARTGALANYGYTF. The nucleotides read TGTGCCATCAGCGCGAGGACAGGGGCGCTCGCTAACTATGGCTACACCTTC.